This is a list of T cell receptor beta chains from one sample in a study of PD-1 blockade in mismatch repair-deficient tumors. Sequencing was performed with immunoSEQ multiplex PCR; in TCRdb, only in-frame clones are kept and a portion is missing. The sample holds 120,000 or so clones; about 85% are singletons and the top ten take about 14%. Sequenced material: peripheral blood, taken 44 weeks after starting pembrolizumab. The source of these receptors is an adult with mismatch repair-deficient cancer. The CDR3 runs from the conserved cysteine through the conserved F or W. A D gene is named only where the DNA matches it firmly. Clone size is given for some rows only: seen once, a few or many times, or a class if the clone is expanded.

CDR3nt	CDR3aa	d_gene	j_gene	v_gene	len	abundance
TGTGCCAGCAGTCCTTCGCCCACAGATACGCAGTATTTT	CASSPSPTDTQYF	NA	TRBJ2-3	TRBV6-5	13	NA
TGTGCCAGCAGTGAGCGTCCGACTAACTATGGCTACACCTTC	CASSERPTNYGYTF	NA	TRBJ1-2	TRBV6-4	14	NA
TGTGCCAGTAGTACTGGACTAGCGGGGAACTACGAGCAGTACTTC	CASSTGLAGNYEQYF	TRBD2	TRBJ2-7	TRBV19	15	NA
TGTGCCAGCAGCCATGCGATGGCGGGTTACGAGCAGTACTTC	CASSHAMAGYEQYF	NA	TRBJ2-7	TRBV4-2	14	NA
TGCGCCAGCAGCTTGGAATACAGGAGCACAGATACGCAGTATTTT	CASSLEYRSTDTQYF	NA	TRBJ2-3	TRBV5-1	15	NA
TGTGCCAGCAGCCCTCTAGCGGGAGGACTGGGGGCCGGGGAGCTGTTTTTT	CASSPLAGGLGAGELFF	TRBD2	TRBJ2-2	TRBV9	17	NA
TGCAGCGTTGGGGGGACAGGTGTCGAGCAGTACTTC	CSVGGTGVEQYF	TRBD1	TRBJ2-7	TRBV29-1	12	few
TGTGCCAGCAGCACCGGGACGTATTCCTACGAGCAGTACTTC	CASSTGTYSYEQYF	NA	TRBJ2-7	TRBV11-3	14	NA
TGTGCCAGCAGCCGCTTACTTAGTCTGAATGAGCAGTTCTTC	CASSRLLSLNEQFF	NA	TRBJ2-1	TRBV11-2	14	NA
TGTGCCAGCAGAGGACAGGGGGCGCGCGGCTACACCTTC	CASRGQGARGYTF	TRBD1	TRBJ1-2	TRBV9	13	NA
TGCGCCAGCAGCCCGCACTACCTGGAGGGGGATGAGCAGTTCTTC	CASSPHYLEGDEQFF	NA	TRBJ2-1	TRBV5-1	15	NA
TGCGCCAGCAGTCAATCCCAGTCTAGTGTTAGGAGGCAGCCCCAGCATTTT	CASSQSQSSVRRQPQHF	NA	TRBJ1-5	TRBV23-1	17	NA